This TCR beta chain is from a study of blood T cell repertoires in COVID-19. Study-wide background: The origin of the acute and convalescent COVID-19 samples was the United States, Italy and Spain. Sample material is recorded as cDNA or gDNA derived from T cells, B-cell-depleted T cells, or PBMCs.

After removal of 0 bases from V and 5 bases from J, the junction contained 8 bases not matched to a gene. The CDR3 length is 16 residues. Germline assignment: CDR1 SGDLS and CDR2 YYNGEE. Authors' methods: The authors estimated nucleated cell counts from reference gene primer amplification. TCRdb keeps only in-frame clones here, not all; method: immunoSEQ multiplex PCR. That table supplies the V and J calls and clone size; D and trimming were determined from the DNA. The data contain about 190,000 clones, around 91% of them singletons. This chain uses TRBV9 with TRBJ2-1; 7 bases agree with TRBD2. The clonotype comes from a man in his fifties or sixties with acute or convalescent COVID-19. The sample consisted of peripheral blood. The CDR3 spells CASSVDGRGSNNEQFF. The CDR3 nucleotides are TGTGCCAGCAGCGTAGATGGGCGGGGGTCCAACAATGAGCAGTTCTTC.